What follows are 8 T cell receptor beta chains derived from one specimen sequenced in a study of CD8 T cells in ankylosing spondylitis. Using its own MiXCR run on the 5' RACE reads, TCRdb lists one record per CDR3 protein. The data show approximately 250,000 distinct CDR3 sequences, about 24% seen once. The specimen was blood, either unsorted or a sorted T cell fraction (not recorded which). Every receptor here comes from a male donor with ankylosing spondylitis or in good health (not recorded which).

DNA of the CDR3: TGTGCCATCAGTGAGCCCAAGACCGGGGAGCTGTTTTTT. This translates into CAISEPKTGELFF. The J gene is TRBJ2-2, the V gene TRBV10-3; D is undetermined. Trimming shortened V by 2 bases and J by 5 bases, and 6 bases separated the two germline ends. The CDR3 runs to 13 residues. Germline loops: CDR1 ENHRY, CDR2 SYGVKD.

The chain employs TRBV20-1 and TRBJ2-7; unclear D gene. The germline gives CDR1 DFQATT, CDR2 SNEGSKA (reference sequence). This CDR3 comprises 14 residues. V gave up 0 bases and J gave up 4 bases, with 13 bases separating them. The CDR3 loop is CSARDRLPNYEQYF. As DNA, the CDR3 is TGCAGTGCTAGAGATAGACTGCCGAATTACGAGCAGTACTTC.

The sample holds a few counts of this clonotype. The chain has TRBV20-1 and TRBJ2-7; TRBD2 aligns across 7 bases. The V gene's germline CDR1 is DFQATT and CDR2 SNEGSKA (reference sequence). The ends lost 1 base at V and 3 bases at J; junction bases unmatched: 6. This CDR3 has 14 amino acids. The chain's CDR3 is CSARVGGDNYEQYF. CDR3 nucleotides: TGCAGTGCTAGAGTGGGGGGGGATAACTACGAGCAGTACTTC.

The sample holds a few counts of this clonotype. The CDR3 sequence is CASSSSWLQGSYEQYF. In DNA form, the CDR3 reads TGTGCCAGCAGTTCAAGTTGGCTTCAGGGCTCCTACGAGCAGTACTTC. V is TRBV6-5 and J is TRBJ2-7, with D possibly TRBD1 on 5 matching bases. The CDR3 sequence is 16 residues long. CDR1 is MNHEY, CDR2 SVGAGI, per germline. Trimming took 4 bases from V and 0 from J, leaving 16 bases between them.

This clonotype has more than one count but fewer than ten. The chain recombines TRBV11-2 with TRBJ2-2; D not resolved. V lost 0 bases and J 1 base, leaving 15 bases between the germline ends. The germline gives CDR1 SGHAT, CDR2 FQNNGV. This CDR3 comprises 18 residues. For the CDR3, the DNA is TGTGCCAGCAGCTTAGATAGTCGAGACAACCTGAACACCGGGGAGCTGTTTTTT. Translated, it gives CASSLDSRDNLNTGELFF. Full variable domain (remainder filled in from reference TRBV11-2 and TRBJ2-2): EAGVAQSPRYKIIEKRQSVAFWCNPISGHATLYWYQQILGQGPKLLIQFQNNGVVDDSQLPKDRFSAERLKGVDSTLKIQPAKLEDSAVYLCASSLDSRDNLNTGELFFGEGSRLTVL.

This clonotype was counted ten times or more. This chain joins TRBV10-3 and TRBJ1-1, with 9 bases fitting TRBD1. Trimming cost V 6 bases and J 3 bases; bases outside gene matches: 8. Germline CDR1 ENHRY, CDR2 SYGVKD. The CDR3 extends over 15 amino acids. The CDR3 reads CAISDRTGADTEAFF. The CDR3 DNA follows: TGTGCCATCAGCGACCGGACAGGGGCGGACACTGAAGCTTTCTTT.

The J gene is TRBJ2-7, the V gene TRBV5-4; possible D gene TRBD2, 6 bases. CDR1 is SGHNT, CDR2 YYREEE, per germline (reference sequence). The CDR3 sequence is 14 residues long. V lost 3 bases to trimming and J lost 3 bases, with 13 bases between them. The CDR3 nucleotides read TGTGCCAGCAGCTCCTCTAGCGCGTTCTACGAGCAGTACTTC. Translation gives CASSSSSAFYEQYF.

The chain has TRBV20-1 and TRBJ2-7, with TRBD2 matching over 8 bases. Trimming at V came to 3 bases and at J to 2 bases, leaving 9 bases not matched to a gene. This CDR3 is 15 amino acids long. The germline V gene encodes CDR1 DFQATT and CDR2 SNEGSKA (reference sequence). The chain's CDR3 is CSASRRGAGAYEQYF. DNA of the CDR3: TGCAGTGCTAGTCGCCGAGGAGCGGGAGCCTACGAGCAGTACTTC.